The next 15 T cell receptor beta chains were all read from a single sample in a study of blood T cells in healthy people across ages. Sample-barcoded 5' priming and a J-beta primer mix drove a second PCR of 7 to 11 cycles. TCRdb reanalysed the 5' RACE reads using MiXCR and keeps one entry per CDR3 protein. The data hold over 1.5 million distinct CDR3 sequences, with less than 50% observed a single time. Sequencing was carried out using blood. The receptors originated from a woman in her thirties or forties in good health.

This rearrangement joins TRBV24-1 to TRBJ2-3, with 15 bases aligning to TRBD2. V shed 1 base and J 5 bases; nucleotides not matched to a gene: 3. Germline V lookup: CDR1 KGHDR, CDR2 SFDVKD. This CDR3 is 17 amino acids long. The CDR3, as DNA: TGTGCCACCAGTGATTTCGGGACTAGCGGGGGGAAAGATACGCAGTATTTT. Amino acid sequence: CATSDFGTSGGKDTQYF.

The chain uses TRBV6-5 and TRBJ1-2, with 7 bases identical to TRBD1. CDR3 length equals 14 residues. The V gene's germline CDR1 is MNHEY and CDR2 SVGAGI. Trimming took 6 bases from V and 7 from J; bases not matched to a gene: 11. CDR3 DNA sequence: TGTGCCAGCAGGCCAACAGGGGATTATTCTGGCTACACCTTC. Its protein product is CASRPTGDYSGYTF.

This clonotype is a singleton in its sample. The CDR3 is CASSYSGGVDEQFF. The CDR3 coding sequence is TGTGCCAGCAGCTATAGCGGGGGGGTCGATGAGCAGTTCTTC. The chain recombines TRBV7-9 with TRBJ2-1; 11 positions match TRBD2. CDR3 length: 14 residues. Looked up from germline, CDR1 is SEHNR and CDR2 is FQNEAQ (reference sequence). After removal of 4 bases from V and 8 bases from J, the junction contained 4 bases not matched to a gene.

The V and J genes are TRBV29-1 and TRBJ2-3; 9 positions match TRBD2. Unmatched junction bases numbered 4, after V lost 2 bases and J lost 1 base. This CDR3 comprises 15 residues. CDR1 is SQVTM and CDR2 is ANQGSEA in the germline V gene. This chain's CDR3 is CSVEFLAGRTDTQYF. DNA of the CDR3: TGCAGCGTTGAATTCCTAGCGGGGCGCACAGATACGCAGTATTTT.

This clonotype has just a few counts. The chain is built from TRBV10-3 and TRBJ2-1; 14 bases match TRBD2. Losses at the gene ends were 4 bases for V and 0 bases for J; bases not matched to a gene: 2. CDR3 length: 17 residues. Germline-derived CDR1 and CDR2 are ENHRY and SYGVKD. CDR3 bases: TGTGCCATCAGTGGGACTAGCGGGGGGAGCTCCTACAATGAGCAGTTCTTC. As protein: CAISGTSGGSSYNEQFF.

This sequence joins TRBV7-2 and TRBJ1-2; possibly TRBD1 for D (6 bases). This CDR3 is 16 amino acids long. V was pared by 0 bases and J by 4 bases, with 15 bases between. The germline V gene has CDR1 SGHTA and CDR2 FQGNSA. The CDR3 reads CASSLAVGARSYGYTF. The DNA of the CDR3 is TGTGCCAGCAGCTTAGCCGTGGGGGCGCGAAGCTATGGCTACACCTTC.

This chain's CDR3 is CASSQYRNEQFF. As DNA, the CDR3 is TGTGCCAGCAGTCAATACAGGAATGAGCAGTTCTTC. This rearrangement joins TRBV7-2 to TRBJ2-1; D might be TRBD1 (5 bases). This CDR3 comprises 12 residues. The germline V gene encodes CDR1 SGHTA and CDR2 FQGNSA. V lost 6 bases to trimming and J lost 7 bases, with 10 bases between them.

The rearrangement joins TRBV12-3 or TRBV12-4 to TRBJ1-4, with TRBD1 as a possible D gene (6 bases). The length of the CDR3 is 15 residues. V dropped 5 bases and J dropped 2 bases, with 12 bases sitting between them. The CDR3 loop reads CASSPQTGTNEKLFF. DNA for the CDR3: TGTGCCAGCAGTCCACAGACAGGTACTAATGAAAAACTGTTTTTT.

The chain joins TRBV5-1 to TRBJ1-2, with D possibly matching TRBD1 (6 bases). Per the germline V gene, CDR1 is SGHRS and CDR2 is YFSETQ. The CDR3 contains 16 residues. V was clipped by 4 bases and J by 2 bases, with 18 bases between them. CDR3 sequence reads: CASSPPVQGSNYGYTF. In nucleotides, the CDR3 is TGCGCCAGCAGCCCACCGGTACAGGGATCCAACTATGGCTACACCTTC. Variable domain in full (rest from reference TRBV5-1 and TRBJ1-2): KAGVTQTPRYLIKTRGQQVTLSCSPISGHRSVSWYQQTPGQGLQFLFEYFSETQRNKGNFPGRFSGRQFSNSRSEMNVSTLELGDSALYLCASSPPVQGSNYGYTFGSGTRLTVV.

V gene TRBV29-1 combines with J gene TRBJ2-3; TRBD2 matches 14 bases. The length of the CDR3 is 15 residues. Germline assignment: CDR1 SQVTM and CDR2 ANQGSEA. The V segment lost 6 bases and the J segment 6 bases; nucleotides outside the gene matches: 8. In DNA form, the CDR3 reads TGCAGCGTCTCCGGGACTAGCGGGGGAAGGGATACGCAGTATTTT. It encodes CSVSGTSGGRDTQYF.

J is TRBJ1-6 and V is TRBV29-1, with 11 positions matching TRBD1. V was clipped by 1 base and J by 9 bases; unmatched bases: 14. This CDR3 is built from 18 residues. In germline, CDR1 is SQVTM, CDR2 ANQGSEA. CDR3 in amino acids: CSVEVLPGDRGVSSPLHF. Here the CDR3 DNA reads TGCAGCGTTGAAGTCCTCCCCGGGGACAGGGGGGTGAGTTCACCCCTCCACTTT.

This clonotype appeared a few times. The chain combines TRBV27 with TRBJ2-7; TRBD2 agrees at 12 bases. Germline CDR1 and CDR2: MNHEY and SMNVEV (reference sequence). With 5 bases clipped from V and 7 bases from J, the junction kept 9 bases outside the gene matches. This CDR3 region has 15 residues. CDR3 sequence: CASSVPSGGAWEQYF. CDR3 nucleotide sequence: TGTGCCAGCAGTGTCCCTAGCGGGGGGGCCTGGGAGCAGTACTTC.

The genes are TRBV20-1 and TRBJ1-2; 7 nucleotides line up with TRBD1. Germline-derived CDR1 and CDR2 are DFQATT and SNEGSKA (reference sequence). This CDR3 comprises 10 residues. The CDR3 region has the DNA TGCCCGTTGGGGACAGTTGGCTACACCTTC. It is translated as CPLGTVGYTF.

This clonotype has more than one count but fewer than ten. The rearrangement links TRBV4-2 to TRBJ2-3; a possible D gene is TRBD2 (6 bases). Germline CDR1 and CDR2: LGHNA and YNFKEQ. The V and J ends lost 0 bases and 0 bases respectively, with 19 bases between them. The CDR3 runs 19 residues. CDR3 loop: CASSQDSRRGSASTDTQYF. CDR3 coding DNA: TGTGCCAGCAGCCAAGACTCCCGTCGGGGGTCAGCTAGCACAGATACGCAGTATTTT.

The chain carries TRBV7-9 and TRBJ1-6; tentatively, D is TRBD1 (5 bases). The CDR3 has 15 amino acids. Germline lookup yields CDR1 SEHNR and CDR2 FQNEAQ (reference sequence). The germline V and J ends were trimmed by 7 bases and 6 bases, with 16 bases remaining between them. The CDR3 nucleotides are TGTGCCAGCAAAGTCCAGGGCAGAGTTAATTCACCCCTCCACTTT. Translated, it gives CASKVQGRVNSPLHF.